A selection of T cell receptor beta chains follows, all from one sample in a study of blood T cell repertoires in COVID-19. The method was immunoSEQ multiplex PCR; TCRdb's version includes in-frame clones alone and lacks a portion of them. There are over 90,000 clones in the sample; around 88% occur only once, and about 3% lies in the top ten. Specimen: peripheral blood. The receptor set was obtained from a human donor in a cohort sampled during active COVID-19. The CDR3 runs from the conserved cysteine through the conserved F or W. Clone size is stated in some rows and not others, as once, few, many or a class when expanded.

TRBJ2-4 . TRBV6-6 CASSSPRSPGQGSKNIQYF
TRBJ1-2 . TRBV5-4 CATGTAIRKGYGYTF
TRBJ2-2 . TRBV10-3 CANLTANTGELFF
TRBJ2-7 . TRBV6-5 CASSYAGGYEQYF
TRBJ1-5 once TRBV2 CASSGGGRNRNQPQHF
TRBJ1-3 . TRBV7-6 CASSKRQGSSGNTIYF
TRBJ2-5 . TRBV19 CASSPTSVNTETQYF
TRBJ2-4 . TRBV2 CASSLQGIAKNIQYF
TRBJ1-5 . TRBV7-2 CASSPPGQAQHF
TRBJ1-1 . TRBV11-2 CASSSFDRVVPEAFF
TRBJ2-7 . TRBV30 CAWTGLTYEQYF
TRBJ2-5 . TRBV19 CASSRAGTGGEQETQYF
TRBJ1-2 . TRBV9 CASSVSQGPGYTF
TRBJ2-5 once TRBV5-4 CASSGGQRQETQYF
TRBJ2-2 few TRBV13 CASSVQGGVGELFF
TRBJ1-3 . TRBV9 CASSVEPGQGNTIYF
TRBJ1-1 . TRBV5-4 CASSLRQAAGNTEAFF
TRBJ1-5 . TRBV29-1 CSVASQPQHF
TRBJ1-1 . TRBV19 CASTPPGTGFFNTEAFF
TRBJ2-7 . TRBV21-1 CASSKIRTSKNSGGKYF
TRBJ1-2 . TRBV6-2/TRBV6-3 CASSSIPTGGLPYGYTF
TRBJ1-4 . TRBV7-2 CASSFVTGGSEKLFF
TRBJ2-5 . TRBV7-3 CASSLLGLAGGYQETQYF
TRBJ2-3 . TRBV6-4 CASRRTSGGTDTQYF
TRBJ2-7 . TRBV5-6 CASSLRYYEQYF
TRBJ2-4 . TRBV6-2/TRBV6-3 CASSYSDRVLGIQYF
TRBJ1-1 once TRBV4-3 CASSQARHRKNTEAFF
TRBJ2-2 once TRBV9 CASRGNTGELFF
TRBJ2-1 once TRBV4-1 CASSQADSRNEQFF
TRBJ2-5 . TRBV4-2 CASSRSTSGAGETQYF
TRBJ1-1 . TRBV19 CASSRTGTGNTEAFF
TRBJ1-6 . TRBV6-2/TRBV6-3 CASSRVHNSPLHF
TRBJ2-1 . TRBV29-1 CSVDGYNYNEQFF
TRBJ1-1 . TRBV9 CASSVLGQNTEAFF
TRBJ2-1 . TRBV5-4 CASSLARAGGPKEQFF
TRBJ1-1 . TRBV29-1 CSSAYRGRDTEAFF
TRBJ2-7 . TRBV15 CATSRDRRVRYEQYF
TRBJ2-1 . TRBV18 CASSQSRALAGGDEQFF
TRBJ2-2 . TRBV18 CASSPFGGSNTGELFF
TRBJ2-5 . TRBV29-1 CSFPRGTETQYF
TRBJ2-1 . TRBV4-1 CASSQEPQGSYNEQFF
TRBJ2-7 . TRBV2 CASSEQGIYEQYF
TRBJ2-3 . TRBV3-1/TRBV3-2 CASSQGPSGGEEYF
TRBJ1-2 . TRBV19 CGAGRHYGYTF
TRBJ1-4 . TRBV5-1 CASSLVMGAANEKLFF
TRBJ1-2 once TRBV2 CASSRDSYGYTF
TRBJ1-5 once TRBV6-6 CASSPGREGQPQHF
TRBJ1-1 . TRBV6-5 CASSLREGPTEAFF
TRBJ2-2 . TRBV19 CASSIPGGATGELFF
TRBJ2-4 . TRBV30 CAWSSTSKIRKNIQYF
TRBJ2-7 . TRBV19 CASSINSYEQYF
TRBJ1-3 . TRBV7-2 CASSPQGVGNTIYF
TRBJ1-1 . TRBV9 CASSPRGGKNTEAFF
TRBJ2-1 . TRBV9 CASSVGRGIPYNEQFF
TRBJ2-7 . TRBV18 CASSGTSGFLGSSYEQYF
TRBJ1-5 . TRBV4-3 CASSQDEGQPQHF
TRBJ2-7 . TRBV4-3 CASSQAIRGSSYEQYF
TRBJ2-7 . TRBV4-1 CASKGLGSYEQYF
TRBJ2-1 . TRBV5-4 CASSRASGGAYNEQFF